The 25 T cell receptor beta chains in this list originate from one sample, sequenced in a study of cytomegalovirus exposure and HLA in healthy donors. PCR employed 60 Vbeta and 13 Jbeta primers. TCRdb's table, derived via immunoSEQ multiplex PCR, lists solely in-frame clones and lacks some. Among about 130,000 clones listed, less than 10% were seen once. The sample consisted of PBMCs. The source is a man aged 50 to 60 in good health and CMV-seronegative.

This clone was found a few times. This rearrangement joins TRBV6-5 to TRBJ2-3, with D tentatively TRBD2 (5 bases). The germline V gene encodes CDR1 MNHEY and CDR2 SVGAGI. This CDR3 is built from 16 residues. V dropped 2 bases and J dropped 2 bases, with 14 bases sitting between them. The CDR3 here is CASSYLRSGTTDTQYF. For the CDR3, the DNA is TGTGCCAGCAGTTACCTTCGGAGCGGAACCACAGATACGCAGTATTTT.

The chain has TRBV19 and TRBJ2-3, with D possibly being TRBD1 (5 bases). CDR3 length: 17 residues. The germline V gene encodes CDR1 LNHDA and CDR2 SQIVND (reference sequence). Trimming stripped 7 bases from V and 1 base from J, with 21 bases between. CDR3 residues: CASTRATASLGTDTQYF. CDR3 nucleotide sequence: TGTGCCAGTACCCGAGCGACAGCTTCCCTCGGCACAGATACGCAGTATTTT.

The chain couples TRBV18 to TRBJ2-7; D may correspond to TRBD1 or TRBD2 (6 bases each). The germline V and J ends were trimmed by 6 bases and 0 bases, with 18 bases remaining between them. Germline assignment: CDR1 KGHSH and CDR2 LQKENI. The CDR3 consists of 16 residues. The CDR3 loop reads CASSPGEVRFSYEQYF. The CDR3 DNA follows: TGTGCCAGCTCTCCAGGGGAGGTTCGGTTCTCCTACGAGCAGTACTTC.

Only a few counts were recorded for this clone. This sequence joins TRBV4-2 and TRBJ1-4, with 7 bases matching TRBD1. V lost 1 base to trimming and J lost 8 bases; unmatched junction nucleotides: 10. This CDR3 is built from 16 residues. Germline V gene lookup returns CDR1 LGHNA and CDR2 YNFKEQ. The CDR3 nucleotides read TGTGCCAGCAGCCAAGCTCAGACAGGGACTGGGGAAAAACTGTTTTTT. This translates into CASSQAQTGTGEKLFF.

This clone has more than one count but fewer than ten. V is TRBV28 and J is TRBJ1-1; D call uncertain. Trimming removed 4 bases at V and 6 bases at J, with 18 bases between. This CDR3 comprises 15 residues. Germline values: CDR1 MDHEN, CDR2 SYDVKM. The CDR3: CASSSAGFSSPEAFF. In nucleotides, the CDR3 is TGTGCCAGCAGTTCCGCGGGCTTTTCTAGTCCTGAAGCTTTCTTT.

This clone was found once. This chain connects TRBV9 to TRBJ1-1; D is perhaps TRBD1 (5 bases). There are 13 residues in the CDR3. Trimming took off 3 bases at V and 6 bases at J, with 12 bases between the two ends. Germline CDR1 and CDR2: SGDLS and YYNGEE. CDR3 nucleotides: TGTGCCAGCAGCGATGGGGGAGGGGCTGAAGCTTTCTTT. Amino acids: CASSDGGGAEAFF.

The chain employs TRBV2 and TRBJ2-7; unclear D gene. This CDR3 has 12 residues. Germline V gene sequence: CDR1 SNHLY, CDR2 FYNNEI. V was shortened by 7 bases and J by 0 bases, with 7 bases between the two germline ends. Here the CDR3 DNA reads TGTGCCAGCACCCCCGGCTCCTACGAGCAGTACTTC. Translated, it gives CASTPGSYEQYF.

V gene TRBV7-2 combines with J gene TRBJ1-2; D unclear. CDR1 and CDR2 from the germline V gene are SGHTA and FQGNSA. V was shortened by 5 bases and J by 4 bases, with 11 bases between the two germline ends. This CDR3 region has 13 residues. Here the CDR3 DNA reads TGTGCCAGCAGCACAACGGGAGGCTATGGCTACACCTTC. Its translation: CASSTTGGYGYTF.

The chain uses TRBV19 and TRBJ1-5, with 7 nucleotides matching TRBD1. Losses at the gene ends were 8 bases for V and 4 bases for J; bases not matched to a gene: 5. The length of the CDR3 is 13 residues. CDR1 and CDR2 (germline): LNHDA, SQIVND (reference sequence). CDR3 loop: CASAGTANQPQHF. DNA for the CDR3: TGTGCCAGTGCCGGGACAGCAAATCAGCCCCAGCATTTT.

A few counts support this clone. The rearrangement links TRBV7-9 to TRBJ2-7, with 7 bases aligning to TRBD2. The CDR3 sequence is 15 residues long. The ends lost 1 base at V and 3 bases at J; junction bases unmatched: 6. Germline V gene sequence: CDR1 SEHNR, CDR2 FQNEAQ (reference sequence). The CDR3 DNA reads TGTGCCAGCAGCTTAGAGGGCGGGGGTTACTACGAGCAGTACTTC. Protein sequence: CASSLEGGGYYEQYF. The whole variable domain, remainder taken from reference TRBV7-9 and TRBJ2-7, is DTGVSQNPRHKITKRGQNVTFRCDPISEHNRLYWYRQTLGQGPEFLTYFQNEAQLEKSRLLSDRFSAERPKGSFSTLEIQRTEQGDSAMYLCASSLEGGGYYEQYFGPGTRLTVT.

A few counts support this clone. This sample also contains other DNA sequences that code for the same CDR3. The chain combines TRBV15 with TRBJ2-7; 10 bases map to TRBD2. This CDR3 is built from 17 residues. Germline assignment: CDR1 LNHNV and CDR2 YYDKDF (reference sequence). With 2 bases clipped from V and 3 bases from J, the junction kept 10 bases outside the gene matches. The chain's CDR3 is CATSRYVVASGSYEQYF. CDR3 in DNA: TGTGCCACCAGCAGATACGTGGTGGCTAGCGGGAGCTACGAGCAGTACTTC. The entire variable domain, with the rest obtained from reference TRBV15 and TRBJ2-7, is as follows: DAMVIQNPRYQVTQFGKPVTLSCSQTLNHNVMYWYQQKSSQAPKLLFHYYDKDFNNEADTPDNFQSRRPNTSFCFLDIRSPGLGDTAMYLCATSRYVVASGSYEQYFGPGTRLTVT.

In its sample, this clone was seen a few times. This sequence joins TRBV25-1 and TRBJ2-2, with 8 bases identical to TRBD1. Trimming removed 4 bases from V and 2 bases from J; junction bases left unmatched: 6. This CDR3 is 16 amino acids long. Germline CDR1 reads MGHDK; CDR2 reads SYGVNS. The CDR3 spells CASSVGQARNTGELFF. Here the CDR3 DNA reads TGTGCCAGCAGTGTGGGACAGGCGCGTAACACCGGGGAGCTGTTTTTT.

This clone turned up a few times. The rearrangement uses TRBV9 and TRBJ2-7; TRBD2 agrees at 8 bases. The germline V gene encodes CDR1 SGDLS and CDR2 YYNGEE. V was pared by 5 bases and J by 1 base, with 8 bases of the junction left unmatched. This CDR3 spans 15 amino acids. The CDR3 spells CASSATGLGSYEQYF. The CDR3 nucleotides are TGTGCCAGCAGTGCGACGGGACTAGGATCCTACGAGCAGTACTTC.

This clone has a handful of counts. V usage is TRBV5-1 and J usage is TRBJ1-4; the D is unclear. With 9 bases removed from V and 0 bases from J, the gap between germline ends came to 15 bases. Germline V lookup: CDR1 SGHRS, CDR2 YFSETQ. The CDR3 consists of 15 residues. The chain's CDR3 is CATRISLSTNEKLFF. For the CDR3, the DNA is TGCGCCACCAGAATCTCCCTCTCAACTAATGAAAAACTGTTTTTT.

The gene calls are TRBV12-5 and TRBJ2-1; weak D call: TRBD2 (7 bases). V lost 6 bases and J 13 bases, leaving 19 bases between the germline ends. CDR3 length: 13 amino acids. Germline loops: CDR1 LGHNT, CDR2 FRNRAP. CDR3 DNA sequence: TGTGCTAGTGGGCCTTTTGGGAGGGGACAACAGTTCTTC. It specifies CASGPFGRGQQFF.

The chain has TRBV2 and TRBJ1-5; D is perhaps TRBD1 (6 bases). The CDR3 runs to 15 residues. The ends were cut back, 7 bases at V and 6 bases at J, with 19 bases in the middle. CDR1 SNHLY and CDR2 FYNNEI come from the germline V gene. The DNA of the CDR3 is TGTGCCAGCACCTTGGACAGATTGCTTAGTCAGCCCCAGCATTTT. Protein product: CASTLDRLLSQPQHF.

The chain recombines TRBV7-9 with TRBJ2-2; 7 positions match TRBD1. This CDR3 has 16 residues. Losses at the gene ends were 4 bases for V and 5 bases for J; bases not matched to a gene: 10. Germline V CDR1 and CDR2: SEHNR, FQNEAQ (reference sequence). In DNA, the CDR3 is TGTGCCAGCAGCTCTTACAGGGGCAGTCAAACCGGGGAGCTGTTTTTT. It yields the protein CASSSYRGSQTGELFF. Using reference TRBV7-9 and TRBJ2-2 for the parts outside the CDR3, the full variable domain is DTGVSQNPRHKITKRGQNVTFRCDPISEHNRLYWYRQTLGQGPEFLTYFQNEAQLEKSRLLSDRFSAERPKGSFSTLEIQRTEQGDSAMYLCASSSYRGSQTGELFFGEGSRLTVL.

This clone was seen more than once but under ten times. The gene calls are TRBV19 and TRBJ2-7, with 9 bases identical to TRBD1. The trim removed 6 bases at V and 3 bases at J, leaving 6 bases unmatched. This CDR3 comprises 14 residues. Germline CDR1 LNHDA, CDR2 SQIVND (reference sequence). CDR3 coding DNA: TGTGCCAGTAGCCCCGGGACAGGGATCTACGAGCAGTACTTC. It codes for CASSPGTGIYEQYF.

The V and J genes are TRBV6-5 and TRBJ1-1; TRBD1 is a possible D gene (6 bases). Trimming removed 2 bases from V and 8 bases from J, with 18 bases in between. Looked up from germline, CDR1 is MNHEY and CDR2 is SVGAGI. The CDR3 runs 15 residues. CDR3 sequence: CASSYLGQTEYEAFF. CDR3 sequence (DNA): TGTGCCAGCAGTTACCTTGGACAGACCGAGTACGAAGCTTTCTTT.

This clone came up a few times. The chain links TRBV27 to TRBJ2-2; D perhaps matches TRBD1 (5 bases). Looked up from germline, CDR1 is MNHEY and CDR2 is SMNVEV (reference sequence). Deletions cut 6 bases from V and 1 base from J, with 18 bases between. The CDR3 is 17 amino acids. The CDR3 region has the DNA TGTGCCAGCAGCCCTAACTTCCCACAGGTGAACACCGGGGAGCTGTTTTTT. Translated: CASSPNFPQVNTGELFF.

This clone was counted between two and nine times. This rearrangement joins TRBV6-6 to TRBJ2-3, with D tentatively TRBD2 (5 bases). V lost 6 bases and J 0 bases, leaving 13 bases between the germline ends. CDR3 length: 15 residues. The germline V gene has CDR1 MNHNY and CDR2 SVGAGI (reference sequence). CDR3 sequence reads: CASSTDFTSTDTQYF. The CDR3 DNA reads TGTGCCAGCAGCACGGACTTTACTAGCACAGATACGCAGTATTTT.

This chain links TRBV9 with TRBJ1-1; D is perhaps TRBD1 (5 bases). The V end was cut by 7 bases, the J end by 6 bases, with 16 bases between. CDR1 and CDR2 (germline): SGDLS, YYNGEE. The CDR3 extends over 13 amino acids. Here the CDR3 DNA reads TGTGCCAGCCTACTACAGGAACACCCTGAAGCTTTCTTT. It codes for CASLLQEHPEAFF. Drawing the rest from reference TRBV9 and TRBJ1-1, the complete variable domain is DSGVTQTPKHLITATGQRVTLRCSPRSGDLSVYWYQQSLDQGLQFLIQYYNGEERAKGNILERFSAQQFPDLHSELNLSSLELGDSALYFCASLLQEHPEAFFGQGTRLTVV.

This clone was observed a handful of times. V and J are TRBV7-2 and TRBJ2-3; D is unclear. The CDR3 length is 13 residues. Germline V gene lookup returns CDR1 SGHTA and CDR2 FQGNSA. V lost 3 bases to trimming and J lost 2 bases, with 6 bases between them. The CDR3 reads CASSFVHTDTQYF. For the CDR3, the DNA is TGTGCCAGCAGCTTTGTCCACACAGATACGCAGTATTTT.

About this clone: One base separates it from a far larger clone, so it is likely a read error. The V and J genes are TRBV30 and TRBJ2-7, with 7 bases identical to TRBD2. The trim removed 2 bases at V and 2 bases at J, leaving 9 bases unmatched. The length of the CDR3 is 15 residues. CDR1 and CDR2 (germline): GTSNPN, SVGIG (reference sequence). CDR3 nucleotide sequence: TGTGCCTGGAGTTCCCCGCGGGAGAGCCCCTACGAGCAGTACTTC. Amino acids: CAWSSPRESPYEQYF.

The J gene is TRBJ2-5, the V gene TRBV30; TRBD1 matches at 8 bases. The V segment lost 1 base and the J segment 7 bases; nucleotides outside the gene matches: 11. Germline CDR1 reads GTSNPN; CDR2 reads SVGIG (reference sequence). The CDR3 contains 15 residues. CDR3 DNA: TGTGCCTGGAGTGAGGGGGACAGGTCATTGGGGACCCAGTACTTC. It encodes CAWSEGDRSLGTQYF.